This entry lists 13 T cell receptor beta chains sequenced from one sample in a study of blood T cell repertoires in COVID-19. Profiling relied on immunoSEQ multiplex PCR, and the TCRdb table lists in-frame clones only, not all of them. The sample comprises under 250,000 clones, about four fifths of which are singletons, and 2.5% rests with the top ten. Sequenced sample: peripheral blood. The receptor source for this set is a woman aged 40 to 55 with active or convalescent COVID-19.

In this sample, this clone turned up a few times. In nucleotides, the CDR3 is TGTGCCAGCAGCACAGCGGACGTTCGGCACACCTTC. Translating it yields CASSTADVRHTF. V usage is TRBV7-9 and J usage is TRBJ1-2; no clear D gene. The CDR3 contains 12 residues. Trimming pared 5 bases from V and 12 bases from J, leaving 16 bases between. CDR1 is SEHNR and CDR2 is FQNEAQ in the germline V gene (reference sequence).

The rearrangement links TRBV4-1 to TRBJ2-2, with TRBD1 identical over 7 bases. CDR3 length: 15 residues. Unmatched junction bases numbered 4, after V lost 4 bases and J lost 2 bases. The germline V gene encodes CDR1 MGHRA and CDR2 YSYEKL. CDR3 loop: CASSPQGPNTGELFF. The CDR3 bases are TGCGCCAGCAGCCCACAGGGGCCCAACACCGGGGAGCTGTTTTTT.

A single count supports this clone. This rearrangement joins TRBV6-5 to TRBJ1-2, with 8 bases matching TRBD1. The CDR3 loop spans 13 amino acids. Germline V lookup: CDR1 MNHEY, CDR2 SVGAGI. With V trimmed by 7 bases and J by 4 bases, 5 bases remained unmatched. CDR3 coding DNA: TGTGCCAGCAAACTTCAGGGGGCCTATGGCTACACCTTC. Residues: CASKLQGAYGYTF.

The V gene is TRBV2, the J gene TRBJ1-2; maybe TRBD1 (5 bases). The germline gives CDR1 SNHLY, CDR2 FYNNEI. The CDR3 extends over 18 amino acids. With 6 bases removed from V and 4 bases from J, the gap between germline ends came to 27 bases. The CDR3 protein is CASSGPHWVRDLSYGYTF. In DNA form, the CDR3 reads TGTGCCAGCAGCGGTCCCCACTGGGTGCGGGACCTATCCTATGGCTACACCTTC.

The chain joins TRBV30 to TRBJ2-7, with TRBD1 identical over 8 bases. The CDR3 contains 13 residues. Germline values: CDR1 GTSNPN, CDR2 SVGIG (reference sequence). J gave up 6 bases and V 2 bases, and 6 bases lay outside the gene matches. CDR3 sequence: CAWSPLTGVEQYF. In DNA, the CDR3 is TGTGCCTGGAGTCCACTGACAGGGGTCGAGCAGTACTTC.

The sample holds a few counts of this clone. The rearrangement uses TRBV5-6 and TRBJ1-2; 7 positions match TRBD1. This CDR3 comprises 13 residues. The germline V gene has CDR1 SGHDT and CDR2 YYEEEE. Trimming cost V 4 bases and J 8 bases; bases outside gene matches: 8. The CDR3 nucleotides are TGTGCCAGCAGCCTCGGGACAGTATTCGGCTACACCTTC. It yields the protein CASSLGTVFGYTF.

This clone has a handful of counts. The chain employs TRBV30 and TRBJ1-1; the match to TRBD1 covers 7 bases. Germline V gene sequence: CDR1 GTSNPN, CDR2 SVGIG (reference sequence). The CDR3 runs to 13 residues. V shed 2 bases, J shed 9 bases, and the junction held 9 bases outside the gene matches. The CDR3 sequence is CAWSRQGPDQAFF. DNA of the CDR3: TGTGCCTGGAGTAGACAGGGCCCGGACCAAGCTTTCTTT.

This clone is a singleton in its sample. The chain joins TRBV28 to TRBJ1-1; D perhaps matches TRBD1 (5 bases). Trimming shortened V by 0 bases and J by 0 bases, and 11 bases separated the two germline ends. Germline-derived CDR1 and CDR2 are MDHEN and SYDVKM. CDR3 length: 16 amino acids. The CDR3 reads CASSLWGGSMNTEAFF. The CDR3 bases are TGTGCCAGCAGTTTATGGGGGGGAAGCATGAACACTGAAGCTTTCTTT.

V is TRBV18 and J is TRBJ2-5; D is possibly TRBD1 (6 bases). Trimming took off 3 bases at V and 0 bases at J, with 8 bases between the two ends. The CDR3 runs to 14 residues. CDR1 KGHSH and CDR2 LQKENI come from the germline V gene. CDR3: CASSPRTDQETQYF. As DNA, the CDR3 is TGTGCCAGCTCACCTCGGACAGACCAAGAGACCCAGTACTTC.

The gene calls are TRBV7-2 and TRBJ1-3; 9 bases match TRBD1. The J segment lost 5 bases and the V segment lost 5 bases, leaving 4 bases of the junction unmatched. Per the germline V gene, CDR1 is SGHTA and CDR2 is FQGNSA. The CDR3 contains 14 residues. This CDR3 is CASSPGTGRNTIYF. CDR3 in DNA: TGTGCCAGCAGCCCCGGGACAGGGAGAAACACCATATATTTT.

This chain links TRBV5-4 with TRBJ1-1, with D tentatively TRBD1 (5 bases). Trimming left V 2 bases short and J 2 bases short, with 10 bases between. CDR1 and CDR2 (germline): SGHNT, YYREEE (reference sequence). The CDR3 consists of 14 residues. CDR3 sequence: CASSFQGSNTEAFF. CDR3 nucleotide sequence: TGTGCCAGCAGCTTTCAGGGAAGTAACACTGAAGCTTTCTTT. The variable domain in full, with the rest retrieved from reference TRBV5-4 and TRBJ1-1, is ETGVTQSPTHLIKTRGQQVTLRCSSQSGHNTVSWYQQALGQGPQFIFQYYREEENGRGNFPPRFSGLQFPNYSSELNVNALELDDSALYLCASSFQGSNTEAFFGQGTRLTVV.

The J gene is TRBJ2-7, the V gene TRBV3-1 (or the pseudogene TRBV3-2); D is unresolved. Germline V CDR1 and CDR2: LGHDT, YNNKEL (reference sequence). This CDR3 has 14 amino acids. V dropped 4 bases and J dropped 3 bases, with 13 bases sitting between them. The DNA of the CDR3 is TGTGCCAGCAGCCCTGAAGCGAATTACTACGAGCAGTACTTC. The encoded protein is CASSPEANYYEQYF.

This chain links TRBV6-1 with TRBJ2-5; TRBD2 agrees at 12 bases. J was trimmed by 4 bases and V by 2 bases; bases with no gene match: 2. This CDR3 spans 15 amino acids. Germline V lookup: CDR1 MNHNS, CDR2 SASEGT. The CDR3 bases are TGTGCCAGCAGTGAACTAGCGGGGGGGCCAGAGACCCAGTACTTC. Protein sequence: CASSELAGGPETQYF.